This T cell receptor beta chain was sequenced for a study of early T cells in non-severe SARS-CoV-2 infection (dated by TCRdb to about 2021). In the study overall: Because TCR sequencing relied on bulk RNA taken from unsorted whole blood, pairing of alpha and beta chains was not possible. The full study reports these points: VDJdb matching was skewed toward anti-spike CD8 responses, so virus-specific expansions were likely underestimated and private and CD4 specificities were missed.

The protocol used for the library was 5' RACE. Sequenced on a NextSeq 500. To correct for sequencing error and PCR bias, the TCR library protocol tagged individual cDNA molecules with unique molecular identifiers. Both TCR alpha and beta chains were sequenced, and tight co-correlation was observed between alpha and beta sequence abundances in each sample. Per the original workflow: Decombinator V4 was used to annotate TCR sequences for V gene, J gene and CDR3. Expanded TCRs were defined as changing significantly between any two time points under a Poisson model with p below 0.0001. TCR abundances were normalised to the total number of TCRs sequenced per sample and expressed as counts per million. TRAV1-2 paired with TRAJ12, TRAJ20 or TRAJ33 defined MAIT TCRs, while TRAV10 paired with TRAJ18 defined iNKT TCRs. A search of VDJdb, accessed on 1 November 2021, was run for TCRs annotated to CMV, EBV and SARS-CoV-2, with TCRs annotated for multiple antigens excluded. Starting from the raw public reads, TCRdb applied fastp trimming at Q25, assembled clones with MiXCR and retained in-frame beta chains. All rows with the same CDR3 protein become a single entry with the most common DNA and genes. TCRdb, not the original authors, processed these V and J calls. In this sample the table shows 55,000 to 75,000 distinct CDR3 sequences, 11% of which occur a single time. The ten largest clones capture around 5.8% of the sample.

CDR1 and CDR2 are drawn from the germline V gene (reference sequence): DFQATT, SNEGSKA. The junction shows trimming of 5 bases on V and 3 bases on J, plus 14 bases between the germline ends. The CDR3 has 13 amino acids, counting the end cysteine and phenylalanine. Left in the record is the CDR3 DNA by itself, 39 bases read in frame from the first base. This clonotype was seen more than once but under ten times. It lacks a known antigen. No base quality information exists; no much larger clone differs at one position. A case-control design nested within a healthcare worker cohort in London, UK, was used, with weekly nasopharyngeal swab PCR tests and blood sampling performed. Between 23 and 31 March 2020, the week of the UK lockdown, healthcare workers were enrolled and then followed up weekly for as long as 16 weeks.

The receptor's source is an adult who was a healthcare worker with PCR-confirmed SARS-CoV-2 infection or an uninfected control (not recorded which). In this chain, TRBV20-1 is recombined with TRBJ2-7; a tentative D call is TRBD2 (5 bases match). The sequencing sample was made of whole blood. The CDR3 sequence is CSAVLAGLYEQYF. The sequenced DNA: TGCAGTGCTGTCCTGGCGGGCCTCTACGAGCAGTACTTC.